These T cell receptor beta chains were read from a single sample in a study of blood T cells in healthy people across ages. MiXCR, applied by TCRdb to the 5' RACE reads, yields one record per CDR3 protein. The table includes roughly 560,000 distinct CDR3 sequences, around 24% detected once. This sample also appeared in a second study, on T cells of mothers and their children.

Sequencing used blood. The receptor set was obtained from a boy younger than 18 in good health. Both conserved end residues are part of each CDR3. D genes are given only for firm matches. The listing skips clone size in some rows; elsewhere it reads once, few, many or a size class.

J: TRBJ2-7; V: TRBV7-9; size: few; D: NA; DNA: TGTGCCAGCAGCTCCCCGACAGGTGCCCACGAGCAGTACTTC; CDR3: CASSSPTGAHEQYF
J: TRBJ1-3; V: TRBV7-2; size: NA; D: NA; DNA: TGTGCCAGCAGCTGTGGGTGGCCTGGAAACACCATATATTTT; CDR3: CASSCGWPGNTIYF
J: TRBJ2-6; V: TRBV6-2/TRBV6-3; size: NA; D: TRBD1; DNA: TGTGCCAGCAGTGATACAGGGGCGGCTGGGGCCAACGTCCTGACTTTC; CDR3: CASSDTGAAGANVLTF
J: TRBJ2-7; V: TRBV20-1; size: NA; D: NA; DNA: TGCAGTGCTAGAGGGGACGGCAGCTCCTACGAGCAGTACTTC; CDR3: CSARGDGSSYEQYF
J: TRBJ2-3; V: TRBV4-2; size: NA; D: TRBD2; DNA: TGTACCAGCAGCCAAGGACTAGCGGGAGCAGATACGCAGTGTTTT; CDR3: CTSSQGLAGADTQCF
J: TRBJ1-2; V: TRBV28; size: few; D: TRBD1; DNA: TGTGCCAGCGCCAACAGGGGTCCCTTTGGCTACACCTTC; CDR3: CASANRGPFGYTF
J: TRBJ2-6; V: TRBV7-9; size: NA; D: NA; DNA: TGTGCCAGCAGCAAGAGAGGGGCAGGCAGGGCCAACGTCCTGACTTTC; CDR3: CASSKRGAGRANVLTF
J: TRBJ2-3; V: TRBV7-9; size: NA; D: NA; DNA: TGTGCCAGCAGCAACCCGCCCGCAGATACGCAGTATTTT; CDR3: CASSNPPADTQYF
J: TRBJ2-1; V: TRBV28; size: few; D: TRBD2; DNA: TGTGCCAGCAGTTTATGGCGGGGGTACAATGAGCAGTTCTTC; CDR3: CASSLWRGYNEQFF
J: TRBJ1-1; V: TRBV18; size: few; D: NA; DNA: TGTGCCAGCTCCCCCTCACAGGGATGGAGCACTGAAGCTTTCTTT; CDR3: CASSPSQGWSTEAFF
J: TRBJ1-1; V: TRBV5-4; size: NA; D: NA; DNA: TGTGCCAGCAGCTTGGACAGGTCCCCCTTGGAGGCTTTCTTT; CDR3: CASSLDRSPLEAFF
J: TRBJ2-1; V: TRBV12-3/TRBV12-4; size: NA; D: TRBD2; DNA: TGTGCCAGCAGCCCCGGGACTAGCGGGGGTTTGGCCTACAATGAGCAGTTCTTC; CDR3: CASSPGTSGGLAYNEQFF
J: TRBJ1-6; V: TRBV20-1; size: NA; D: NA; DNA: TGCAGTGCAAAGCAGGGAAGGGTCTCCTATAATTCACCCCTCCACTTT; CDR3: CSAKQGRVSYNSPLHF
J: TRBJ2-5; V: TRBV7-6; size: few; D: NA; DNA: TGTGCCAGCAGCCCCCTCAGGGCTTTGAAAGAGACCCAGTACTTC; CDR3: CASSPLRALKETQYF
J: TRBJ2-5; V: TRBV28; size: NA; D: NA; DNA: TGTGCCAGCAGTTCGTCGGCAGTAGAGACCCAGTACTTC; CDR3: CASSSSAVETQYF
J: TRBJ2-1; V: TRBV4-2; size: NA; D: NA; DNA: TGTGCCAGCAGCCAAGATGAGGGAACCTACAATGAGCAGTTCTTC; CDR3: CASSQDEGTYNEQFF
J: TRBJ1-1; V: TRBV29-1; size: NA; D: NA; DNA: TGCAGCGTTGAAGATCTAGAGGGTGAAGCTTTCTTT; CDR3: CSVEDLEGEAFF
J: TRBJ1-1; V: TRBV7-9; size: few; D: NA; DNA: TGTGCCAGCAGCGGACCGGGAGGTAACACTGAAGCTTTCTTT; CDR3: CASSGPGGNTEAFF
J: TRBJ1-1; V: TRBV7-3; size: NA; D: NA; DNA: TGTGCCAGCGCCGGGGGAGCGAACACTGAAGCTTTCTTT; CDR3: CASAGGANTEAFF
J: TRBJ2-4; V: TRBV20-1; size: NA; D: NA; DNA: TGCAGTGCTAGTCGAGGGCGGGACGCCTTCATTCAGTACTTC; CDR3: CSASRGRDAFIQYF
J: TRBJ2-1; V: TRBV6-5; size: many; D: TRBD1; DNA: TGTGCCAGCAGTTACTCGGGACAGGGGTACAATGAGCAGTTCTTC; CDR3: CASSYSGQGYNEQFF
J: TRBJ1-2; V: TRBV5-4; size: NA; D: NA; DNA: TGTGCCAGCAGCTTGGGGGACACCCGTTCAGCTAACTATGGCTACACCTTC; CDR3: CASSLGDTRSANYGYTF
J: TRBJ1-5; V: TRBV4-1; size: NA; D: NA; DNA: TGCGCCAGCAGCCAAGAGCCCCGGTTTAGCAATCAGCCCCAGCATTTT; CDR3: CASSQEPRFSNQPQHF
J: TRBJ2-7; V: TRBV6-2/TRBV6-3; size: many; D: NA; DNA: TGTGCCAGCGAGTCGGCAGCTTCCACCTACGAGCAGTACTTC; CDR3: CASESAASTYEQYF
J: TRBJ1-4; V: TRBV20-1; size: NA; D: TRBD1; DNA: TGCAGTGCTAGGACGCTTGACAGGGGGCGGTTGTTTTTT; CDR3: CSARTLDRGRLFF
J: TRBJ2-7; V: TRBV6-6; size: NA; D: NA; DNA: TGTGCCAGCAGTACCCCGAACGGCTCCGGCGAGCAGTACTTC; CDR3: CASSTPNGSGEQYF
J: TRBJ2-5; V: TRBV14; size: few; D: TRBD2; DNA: TGTGCCAGCAGCCAAGATGCAGCGGGAGGGCCGCGGGAGACCCAGTACTTC; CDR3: CASSQDAAGGPRETQYF
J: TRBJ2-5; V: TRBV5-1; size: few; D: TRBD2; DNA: TGCGCCAGCAGCTTGGGGTCTAGCGGGGCTAGTACAGAGACCCAGTACTTC; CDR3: CASSLGSSGASTETQYF
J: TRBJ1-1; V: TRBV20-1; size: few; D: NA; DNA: TGCAGTGCTAGACTTCGGGGATTGAACACTGAAGCTTTCTTT; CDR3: CSARLRGLNTEAFF
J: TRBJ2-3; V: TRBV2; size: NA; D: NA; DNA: TGTGTCAGTAGTGAGCATGATACGCAGTATTTT; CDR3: CVSSEHDTQYF
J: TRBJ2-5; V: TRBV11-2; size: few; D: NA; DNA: TGTGCCAGCAGCTTAATGTCTTACCAAGAGACCCAGTACTTC; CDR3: CASSLMSYQETQYF
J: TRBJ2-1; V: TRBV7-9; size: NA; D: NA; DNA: TGTGCCAGCAGCACGCCCGGCACTAACAATGAGCAGTTCTTC; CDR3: CASSTPGTNNEQFF
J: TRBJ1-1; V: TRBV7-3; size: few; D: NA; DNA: TGTGCCAGCAGCGGCGGGGACACTCGGGATCGGGTCGCGGTCTTT; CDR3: CASSGGDTRDRVAVF
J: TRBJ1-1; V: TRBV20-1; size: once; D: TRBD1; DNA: TGCAGTGCTAGGTCCCAGGGGGACACTGAAGCTTTCTTT; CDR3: CSARSQGDTEAFF
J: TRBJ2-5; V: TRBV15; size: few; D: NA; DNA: TGTGCCACCAGCAGAGACAGGGGAATCACCCAAGAGACCCAGTACTTC; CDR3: CATSRDRGITQETQYF